The 22 T cell receptor beta chains below all came from one sample that was sequenced in a study of blood T cell repertoires in COVID-19. Libraries were prepared by immunoSEQ multiplex PCR; TCRdb keeps only in-frame clonotypes and omits some of them. The data hold some 70,000 clones, with approximately 80% observed a single time. Sequencing used peripheral blood. The source of these receptors is a man aged 45-65 years with COVID-19, enrolled during active disease.

V and J are TRBV19 and TRBJ2-7, with 7 nucleotides matching TRBD1. The germline V gene has CDR1 LNHDA and CDR2 SQIVND (reference sequence). V lost 3 bases and J lost 2; bases outside the gene matches: 7. The CDR3 is 15 amino acids. CDR3 sequence (DNA): TGTGCCAGTAGTATTGTGGGGCAGGGGGCCTACGAGCAGTACTTC. Translated, it gives CASSIVGQGAYEQYF. Using reference TRBV19 and TRBJ2-7 for the parts outside the CDR3, the full variable domain is DGGITQSPKYLFRKEGQNVTLSCEQNLNHDAMYWYRQDPGQGLRLIYYSQIVNDFQKGDIAEGYSVSREKKESFPLTVTSAQKNPTAFYLCASSIVGQGAYEQYFGPGTRLTVT.

The V gene is TRBV19, the J gene TRBJ2-1; 7 bases line up with TRBD1. The CDR3 loop spans 16 amino acids. Losses at the gene ends were 9 bases for V and 2 bases for J; bases not matched to a gene: 13. Germline V gene sequence: CDR1 LNHDA, CDR2 SQIVND (reference sequence). The CDR3 DNA is TGTGCCAGCCAAACTAAGGGACAGCTTACCTACAATGAGCAGTTCTTC. Translating gives CASQTKGQLTYNEQFF.

In DNA form, the CDR3 reads TGTGCCAGCAGTTCGGGACTTCATAATGAGCAGTTCTTC. Translation gives CASSSGLHNEQFF. This chain connects TRBV27 to TRBJ2-1; perhaps TRBD2 as D (6 bases). V shed 4 bases and J shed 7 bases, with 11 bases lying between them. The CDR3 extends over 13 amino acids. Germline CDR1 MNHEY, CDR2 SMNVEV (reference sequence).

V and J are TRBV28 and TRBJ2-1; 8 nucleotides align to TRBD1. The germline CDR1 and CDR2 sequences are MDHEN and SYDVKM. Losses at the gene ends were 6 bases for V and 4 bases for J; bases not matched to a gene: 8. This CDR3 contains 15 residues. CDR3 DNA: TGTGCCAGCAGCCCGCCGGGACAGGCTTACAATGAGCAGTTCTTC. Amino acid sequence: CASSPPGQAYNEQFF.

The CDR3 spells CASSESTDTQYF. The CDR3 DNA reads as TGTGCCAGCAGTGAGAGCACAGATACGCAGTATTTT. The V and J genes are TRBV7-9 and TRBJ2-3; D remains ambiguous. CDR3 length: 12 amino acids. Germline V gene lookup returns CDR1 SEHNR and CDR2 FQNEAQ (reference sequence). Trimming removed 6 bases at V and 0 bases at J, with 4 bases between.

The rearrangement joins TRBV30 to TRBJ1-1; TRBD1 is a possible D gene (5 bases). CDR3 length equals 11 residues. The V gene's germline CDR1 is GTSNPN and CDR2 SVGIG (reference sequence). V dropped 0 bases and J dropped 10 bases, with 9 bases sitting between them. This CDR3 is CAWSVGQGAFF. The CDR3 DNA is TGTGCCTGGAGTGTAGGGCAGGGAGCTTTCTTT. Together with reference TRBV30 and TRBJ1-1, the CDR3 gives the full variable domain: SQTIHQWPATLVQPVGSPLSLECTVEGTSNPNLYWYRQAAGRGLQLLFYSVGIGQISSEVPQNLSASRPQDRQFILSSKKLLLSDSGFYLCAWSVGQGAFFGQGTRLTVV.

The rearrangement uses TRBV28 and TRBJ1-3; a weak D match, TRBD1 (6 bases). Germline CDR1 MDHEN, CDR2 SYDVKM. V lost 7 bases to trimming and J lost 2 bases, with 12 bases between them. CDR3 length: 14 amino acids. The CDR3: CASTLGTTGNTIYF. The CDR3 coding sequence is TGTGCCAGCACCCTCGGGACAACTGGAAACACCATATATTTT.

The V call is TRBV4-2, the J call TRBJ1-2; TRBD1 aligns across 7 bases. CDR1 LGHNA and CDR2 YNFKEQ come from the germline V gene. V gave up 2 bases and J gave up 6 bases; unmatched junction bases: 6. The length of the CDR3 is 14 residues. The CDR3 loop reads CASSQPQGFNGYTF. As DNA, the CDR3 is TGTGCCAGCAGCCAACCACAGGGGTTTAATGGCTACACCTTC.

This clone turned up a few times. The CDR3 protein is CASSYLGGLNTEAFF. The CDR3 DNA reads as TGTGCCAGCAGTTACCTCGGAGGCCTAAACACTGAAGCTTTCTTT. The V and J genes are TRBV7-9 and TRBJ1-1, with D unresolved. The CDR3 is 15 residues long. Germline lookup yields CDR1 SEHNR and CDR2 FQNEAQ (reference sequence). The germline V and J ends were trimmed by 6 bases and 2 bases, with 16 bases remaining between them. The whole variable domain, remainder taken from reference TRBV7-9 and TRBJ1-1, is DTGVSQNPRHKITKRGQNVTFRCDPISEHNRLYWYRQTLGQGPEFLTYFQNEAQLEKSRLLSDRFSAERPKGSFSTLEIQRTEQGDSAMYLCASSYLGGLNTEAFFGQGTRLTVV.

The CDR3 protein is CASSPLGQGGTEAFF. Here the CDR3 DNA reads TGTGCCAGCAGCCCCCTAGGGCAGGGCGGCACTGAAGCTTTCTTT. This chain uses TRBV14 with TRBJ1-1, with TRBD1 as a possible D gene (5 bases). V gave up 4 bases and J gave up 4 bases, with 16 bases separating them. The CDR3 is 15 amino acids. Germline V gene lookup returns CDR1 SGHDN and CDR2 FVKESK.

This chain uses TRBV11-1 with TRBJ2-5; TRBD2 matches at 12 bases. With V trimmed by 5 bases and J by 2 bases, 6 bases remained unmatched. Looked up from germline, CDR1 is SGHAT and CDR2 is FQDESV (reference sequence). The CDR3 covers 16 residues. The CDR3 here is CASSPGGTSGQETQYF. The CDR3 DNA is TGTGCCAGCAGCCCAGGCGGGACTAGCGGGCAAGAGACCCAGTACTTC.

For this clone: The junction and the germline gene differ at one end; a read error may be behind it. The genes are TRBV28 and TRBJ2-7; no clear D. The CDR3 totals 12 residues. Per germline, CDR1 MDHEN and CDR2 SYDVKM. Here the CDR3 reads CVVQASSYEQYF. As DNA, the CDR3 is TGCGTCGTCCAGGCGAGCTCCTACGAGCAGTACTTC.

V and J are TRBV10-2 and TRBJ2-3; the match to TRBD2 covers 8 bases. There are 16 residues in the CDR3. Germline V gene sequence: CDR1 WSHSY, CDR2 SAAADI. With 5 bases clipped from V and 0 bases from J, the junction kept 7 bases outside the gene matches. The CDR3 sequence: CASSIGGLASTDTQYF. The CDR3 nucleotides read TGCGCCAGCAGTATCGGCGGACTAGCTAGCACAGATACGCAGTATTTT.

V and J are TRBV29-1 and TRBJ2-5, with TRBD2 matching 7 bases. The junction had 4 bases not matched to a gene; V was cut back by 7 bases and J by 5 bases. CDR3 length equals 11 residues. CDR1 SQVTM and CDR2 ANQGSEA come from the germline V gene. The CDR3 reads CSAWGGETQYF. CDR3 sequence (DNA): TGCAGCGCCTGGGGGGGGGAGACCCAGTACTTC.

The chain is built from TRBV9 and TRBJ2-2; TRBD2 matches at 12 bases. After removal of 3 bases from V and 7 bases from J, the junction contained 7 bases not matched to a gene. Per germline, CDR1 SGDLS and CDR2 YYNGEE. The CDR3 contains 16 residues. The CDR3 loop is CASSATSGRMNGELFF. CDR3 coding DNA: TGTGCCAGCAGCGCAACTAGCGGGAGGATGAACGGGGAGCTGTTTTTT.

J is TRBJ2-7 and V is TRBV6-5, with D possibly TRBD2 on 5 matching bases. Germline CDR1 MNHEY, CDR2 SVGAGI. The V end was cut by 6 bases, the J end by 0 bases, with 12 bases between. The CDR3 covers 14 residues. This CDR3 reads CASSTRTHSYEQYF. The CDR3 DNA sequence: TGTGCCAGCAGCACGAGGACTCACTCCTACGAGCAGTACTTC.

V usage is TRBV27 and J usage is TRBJ2-1; D gene uncertain. The CDR3 has 16 amino acids. The germline gives CDR1 MNHEY, CDR2 SMNVEV (reference sequence). V lost 2 bases, J lost 0 bases, and 11 bases lay in between. The CDR3 here is CASSLNLDFSYNEQFF. In DNA, the CDR3 is TGTGCCAGCAGTTTAAATCTAGACTTCTCCTACAATGAGCAGTTCTTC.

The chain is built from TRBV28 and TRBJ2-1; 10 bases fit TRBD2. The V segment lost 5 bases and the J segment 4 bases; nucleotides outside the gene matches: 5. Germline V gene lookup returns CDR1 MDHEN and CDR2 SYDVKM. The CDR3 sequence is 15 residues long. The CDR3 reads CASSPSGRAYNEQFF. In DNA form, the CDR3 reads TGTGCCAGCAGTCCTAGCGGGAGAGCGTACAATGAGCAGTTCTTC. The full variable domain, in which reference TRBV28 and TRBJ2-1 provide the parts outside the CDR3, is DVKVTQSSRYLVKRTGEKVFLECVQDMDHENMFWYRQDPGLGLRLIYFSYDVKMKEKGDIPEGYSVSREKKERFSLILESASTNQTSMYLCASSPSGRAYNEQFFGPGTRLTVL.

The chain is built from TRBV30 and TRBJ1-2; D not certain. This CDR3 has 15 residues. Germline V gene sequence: CDR1 GTSNPN, CDR2 SVGIG (reference sequence). The germline V and J ends were trimmed by 5 bases and 2 bases, with 18 bases remaining between them. This CDR3 reads CAWLLPPVFNYGYTF. CDR3 nucleotide sequence: TGTGCCTGGCTACTACCCCCCGTCTTCAACTATGGCTACACCTTC. The variable domain in full, with the rest retrieved from reference TRBV30 and TRBJ1-2, is SQTIHQWPATLVQPVGSPLSLECTVEGTSNPNLYWYRQAAGRGLQLLFYSVGIGQISSEVPQNLSASRPQDRQFILSSKKLLLSDSGFYLCAWLLPPVFNYGYTFGSGTRLTVV.

The rearrangement links TRBV24-1 to TRBJ2-7; 9 bases match TRBD1. The CDR3 is 14 residues long. Per the germline V gene, CDR1 is KGHDR and CDR2 is SFDVKD. J was trimmed by 5 bases and V by 5 bases; bases with no gene match: 6. CDR3 DNA: TGTGCCACCAGTGCCCGGGACAGGGCCCACGAGCAGTACTTC. This translates into CATSARDRAHEQYF.

This chain connects TRBV4-1 to TRBJ1-3; perhaps TRBD1 as D (6 bases). The V gene lost 0 bases and the J gene lost 2 bases, with 23 bases spanning the gap. The length of the CDR3 is 20 residues. Germline V gives CDR1 MGHRA, CDR2 YSYEKL. CDR3 DNA: TGCGCCAGCAGCCAAGATCAGGTCGTATCGGGCAGGGGTCCTGGAAACACCATATATTTT. Protein: CASSQDQVVSGRGPGNTIYF.

CDR3 in DNA: TGTGCCAGCAGCCGTCCGACTAGCGGGAGACGCTACAATGAGCAGTTCTTC. Protein product: CASSRPTSGRRYNEQFF. This chain links TRBV7-2 with TRBJ2-1; 12 positions agree with TRBD2. V lost 5 bases and J lost 3; bases outside the gene matches: 8. Germline lookup yields CDR1 SGHTA and CDR2 FQGNSA. This CDR3 comprises 17 residues.